Below are 10 T cell receptor beta chains sequenced from a single sample in a study of blood T cell repertoires in COVID-19. Data came from immunoSEQ multiplex PCR; TCRdb stores just in-frame clones and leaves some out. The sample carries about 200,000 clones, roughly 82% recorded once. Sequenced input: PBMCs or T cells enriched from blood (not recorded which). The source is a man in his forties or fifties with acute COVID-19.

V and J are TRBV15 and TRBJ2-1; 8 nucleotides align to TRBD2. This CDR3 comprises 14 residues. Per the germline V gene, CDR1 is LNHNV and CDR2 is YYDKDF (reference sequence). J gave up 4 bases and V 5 bases, and 4 bases lay outside the gene matches. This CDR3 reads CATSFAGGYNEQFF. DNA of the CDR3: TGTGCCACCAGCTTCGCGGGGGGATACAATGAGCAGTTCTTC.

The CDR3 nucleotides read TGTGCCAGCACCAAACCGCGGCGGGACTACAATGAGCAGTTCTTC. Its protein product is CASTKPRRDYNEQFF. The chain combines TRBV7-9 with TRBJ2-1, with a possible D match to TRBD2 (6 bases). Trimming pared 7 bases from V and 3 bases from J, leaving 16 bases between. The germline CDR1 and CDR2 sequences are SEHNR and FQNEAQ (reference sequence). The CDR3 contains 15 residues.

The genes are TRBV5-1 and TRBJ1-4; possibly TRBD1 for D (6 bases). CDR1 is SGHRS, CDR2 YFSETQ, per germline. Trimming removed 0 bases from V and 6 bases from J, with 15 bases in between. The length of the CDR3 is 16 residues. CDR3 region: CASSLGDRSKDEKLFF. CDR3 coding DNA: TGCGCCAGCAGCTTGGGCGACAGGTCTAAGGATGAAAAACTGTTTTTT.

The V gene is TRBV11-2, the J gene TRBJ1-2, with D tentatively TRBD1 (5 bases). This CDR3 has 12 amino acids. CDR1 and CDR2 from the germline V gene are SGHAT and FQNNGV. V gave up 2 bases and J gave up 8 bases, with 9 bases separating them. The CDR3 DNA reads TGTGCCAGCAGCTTATGGACAACAGGCTACACCTTC. Translation gives CASSLWTTGYTF.

J is TRBJ1-1 and V is TRBV29-1; D perhaps matches TRBD1 (5 bases). V lost 6 bases to trimming and J lost 1 base, with 12 bases between them. The CDR3 totals 13 residues. Germline CDR1 reads SQVTM; CDR2 reads ANQGSEA. The CDR3 region has the DNA TGCAGCGTCGACCCTGACAGGAACACTGAAGCTTTCTTT. Protein product: CSVDPDRNTEAFF.

This chain joins TRBV2 and TRBJ2-2; D may be TRBD2 (5 bases). Trimming cost V 7 bases and J 1 base, with 7 bases left between them. Germline V CDR1 and CDR2: SNHLY, FYNNEI. The CDR3 runs 13 residues. The CDR3 bases are TGTGCCAGCAAAGCGGAGAACACCGGGGAGCTGTTTTTT. Its translation: CASKAENTGELFF.

The chain carries TRBV24-1 and TRBJ2-5, with D perhaps matching TRBD1 (6 bases). Trimming took 6 bases from V and 4 from J, leaving 11 bases between them. CDR3 length: 13 residues. CDR1 is KGHDR and CDR2 is SFDVKD in the germline V gene. The CDR3 protein is CATSTQGRETQYF. CDR3 DNA sequence: TGTGCCACCAGTACCCAGGGGCGAGAGACCCAGTACTTC.

This clone was recorded only once. V usage is TRBV5-1 and J usage is TRBJ2-7; 11 bases align to TRBD2. This CDR3 has 17 amino acids. Looked up from germline, CDR1 is SGHRS and CDR2 is YFSETQ. Trimming at V came to 0 bases and at J to 1 base, leaving 6 bases not matched to a gene. CDR3 coding DNA: TGCGCCAGCAGCTTGGGTTCTCTAGCGGGAGGATCCTACGAGCAGTACTTC. It encodes CASSLGSLAGGSYEQYF.

The chain links TRBV6-5 to TRBJ2-1, with D perhaps matching TRBD2 (5 bases). Germline CDR1 reads MNHEY; CDR2 reads SVGAGI. Trimming left V 4 bases short and J 8 bases short, with 9 bases between. The CDR3 contains 12 residues. The CDR3 DNA follows: TGTGCCAGCAGTTTTCGGGGATATGAGCAGTTCTTC. Translation: CASSFRGYEQFF.

This chain joins TRBV11-2 and TRBJ1-6; 10 bases fit TRBD1. J was trimmed by 8 bases and V by 1 base; bases with no gene match: 2. The CDR3 is made up of 15 amino acids. Germline-derived CDR1 and CDR2 are SGHAT and FQNNGV. CDR3 DNA: TGTGCCAGCAGCTTAGCGGGACAGGGGTATTCACCCCTCCACTTT. It yields the protein CASSLAGQGYSPLHF.